One and the same sample provided the 2 T cell receptor beta chains below, sequenced in a study of cytomegalovirus exposure and HLA in healthy donors. Researchers ran the PCR with 60 Vbeta and 13 Jbeta primers. Produced via immunoSEQ multiplex PCR; TCRdb's table is partial and in-frame only. Here the sample spans fewer than 200,000 clones, approximately 81% being singletons. Specimen: PBMCs. All receptors derive from a woman aged 25 to 39 in good health and CMV-seronegative.

V and J are TRBV6-5 and TRBJ1-2; D call uncertain. From germline, CDR1 is MNHEY and CDR2 SVGAGI. Trimming cost V 6 bases and J 4 bases, with 12 bases left between them. CDR3 length: 13 residues. As DNA, the CDR3 is TGTGCCAGCAGCAACCCTTACAGCTATGGCTACACCTTC. This codes for CASSNPYSYGYTF.

This clone was seen a handful of times. The chain combines TRBV7-2 with TRBJ1-5, with D unclear. Per germline, CDR1 SGHTA and CDR2 FQGNSA. Trimming pared 8 bases from V and 3 bases from J, leaving 14 bases between. There are 14 residues in the CDR3. CDR3 in amino acids: CASASMVNNQPQHF. CDR3 DNA sequence: TGTGCCAGCGCTAGTATGGTAAACAATCAGCCCCAGCATTTT. The complete variable domain, with remaining parts taken from reference TRBV7-2 and TRBJ1-5, reads GAGVSQSPSNKVTEKGKDVELRCDPISGHTALYWYRQSLGQGLEFLIYFQGNSAPDKSGLPSDRFSAERTGGSVSTLTIQRTQQEDSAVYLCASASMVNNQPQHFGDGTRLSIL.